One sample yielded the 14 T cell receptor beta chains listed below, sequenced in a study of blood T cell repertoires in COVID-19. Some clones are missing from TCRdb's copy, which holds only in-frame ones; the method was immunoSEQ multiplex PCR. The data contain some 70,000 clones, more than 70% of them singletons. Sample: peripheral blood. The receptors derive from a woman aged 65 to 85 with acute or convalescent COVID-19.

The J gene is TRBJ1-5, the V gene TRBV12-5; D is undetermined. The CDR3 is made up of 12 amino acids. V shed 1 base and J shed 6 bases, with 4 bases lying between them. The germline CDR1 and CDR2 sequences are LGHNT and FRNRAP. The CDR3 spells CASGLARQPQHF. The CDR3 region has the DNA TGTGCTAGTGGTTTGGCGCGTCAGCCCCAGCATTTT.

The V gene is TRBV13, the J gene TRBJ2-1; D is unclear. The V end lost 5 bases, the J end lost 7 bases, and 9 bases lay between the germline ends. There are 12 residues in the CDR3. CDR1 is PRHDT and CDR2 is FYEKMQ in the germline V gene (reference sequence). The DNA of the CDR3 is TGTGCCAGCAGCCTTACATGGAATGAGCAGTTCTTC. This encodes CASSLTWNEQFF.

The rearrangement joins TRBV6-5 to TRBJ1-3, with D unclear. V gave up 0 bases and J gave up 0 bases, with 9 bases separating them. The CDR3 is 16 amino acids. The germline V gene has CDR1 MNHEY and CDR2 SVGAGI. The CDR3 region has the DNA TGTGCCAGCAGTTACTCGCGGGTCCCCTCTGGAAACACCATATATTTT. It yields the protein CASSYSRVPSGNTIYF.

The CDR3 DNA is TGTGCCAGCACCTACTACGAGGGGGCCGGGGATACGCAGTATTTT. This translates into CASTYYEGAGDTQYF. The chain is built from TRBV13 and TRBJ2-3, with 7 bases lining up with TRBD1. CDR3 size: 15 residues. Unmatched junction bases numbered 13, after V lost 7 bases and J lost 6 bases. CDR1 and CDR2 (germline): PRHDT, FYEKMQ (reference sequence).

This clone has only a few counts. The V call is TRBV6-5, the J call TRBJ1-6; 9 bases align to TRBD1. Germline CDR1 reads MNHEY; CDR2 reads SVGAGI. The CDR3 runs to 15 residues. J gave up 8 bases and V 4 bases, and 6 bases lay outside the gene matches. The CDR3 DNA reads TGTGCCAGCAGTTCCGGGACAGGGCTTCATTCACCCCTCCACTTT. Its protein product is CASSSGTGLHSPLHF.

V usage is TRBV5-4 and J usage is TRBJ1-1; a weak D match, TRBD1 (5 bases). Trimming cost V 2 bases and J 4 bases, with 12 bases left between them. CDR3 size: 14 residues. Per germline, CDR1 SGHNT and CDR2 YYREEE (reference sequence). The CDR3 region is CASSLSGSGTEAFF. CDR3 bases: TGTGCCAGCAGCTTATCAGGGTCGGGCACTGAAGCTTTCTTT.

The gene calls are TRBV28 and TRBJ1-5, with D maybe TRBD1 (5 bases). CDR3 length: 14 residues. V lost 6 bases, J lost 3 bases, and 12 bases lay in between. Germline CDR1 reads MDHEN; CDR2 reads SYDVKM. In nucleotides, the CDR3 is TGTGCCAGCAGGCCCAGCAGGGTCAATCAGCCCCAGCATTTT. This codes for CASRPSRVNQPQHF. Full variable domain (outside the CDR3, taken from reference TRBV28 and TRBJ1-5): DVKVTQSSRYLVKRTGEKVFLECVQDMDHENMFWYRQDPGLGLRLIYFSYDVKMKEKGDIPEGYSVSREKKERFSLILESASTNQTSMYLCASRPSRVNQPQHFGDGTRLSIL.

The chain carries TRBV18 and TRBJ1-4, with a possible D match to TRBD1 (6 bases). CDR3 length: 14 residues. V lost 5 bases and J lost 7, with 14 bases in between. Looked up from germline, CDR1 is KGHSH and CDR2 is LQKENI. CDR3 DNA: TGTGCCAGCTCATCCAGGCAGGGGAGTGAAAAACTGTTTTTT. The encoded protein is CASSSRQGSEKLFF.

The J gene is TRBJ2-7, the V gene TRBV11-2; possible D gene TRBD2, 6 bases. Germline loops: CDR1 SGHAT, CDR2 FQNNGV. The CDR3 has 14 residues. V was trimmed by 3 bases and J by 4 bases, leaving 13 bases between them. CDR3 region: CASSLGRGRYEQYF. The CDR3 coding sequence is TGTGCCAGCAGCTTGGGGCGGGGCCGGTACGAGCAGTACTTC.

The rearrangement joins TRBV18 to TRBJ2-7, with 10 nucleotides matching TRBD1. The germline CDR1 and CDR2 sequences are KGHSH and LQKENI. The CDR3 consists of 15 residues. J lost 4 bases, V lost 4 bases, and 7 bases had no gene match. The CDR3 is CASSLTGQGNYEQYF. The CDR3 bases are TGTGCCAGCTCACTCACGGGACAGGGGAATTACGAGCAGTACTTC.

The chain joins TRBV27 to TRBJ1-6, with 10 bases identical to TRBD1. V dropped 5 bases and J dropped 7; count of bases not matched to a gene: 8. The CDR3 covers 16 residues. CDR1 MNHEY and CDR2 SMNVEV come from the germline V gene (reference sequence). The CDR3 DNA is TGTGCCAGCAGTCCCCTCCGGGACAGGGGAAATTCACCCCTCCACTTT. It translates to CASSPLRDRGNSPLHF.

The CDR3 protein is CASSEQGAHYGYTF. As DNA, the CDR3 is TGTGCCAGCAGTGAACAGGGGGCTCACTATGGCTACACCTTC. The V call is TRBV2, the J call TRBJ1-2, with 8 nucleotides matching TRBD1. This CDR3 is built from 14 residues. V shed 2 bases and J 3 bases; nucleotides not matched to a gene: 2. Germline V gene lookup returns CDR1 SNHLY and CDR2 FYNNEI.

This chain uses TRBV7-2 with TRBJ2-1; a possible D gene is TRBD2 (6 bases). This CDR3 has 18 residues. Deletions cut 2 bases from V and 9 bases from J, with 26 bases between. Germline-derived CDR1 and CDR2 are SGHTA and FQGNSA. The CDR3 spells CASSLLTRPVISMVEQFF. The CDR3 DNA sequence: TGTGCCAGCAGCTTATTGACTAGACCCGTAATTAGTATGGTTGAGCAGTTCTTC.

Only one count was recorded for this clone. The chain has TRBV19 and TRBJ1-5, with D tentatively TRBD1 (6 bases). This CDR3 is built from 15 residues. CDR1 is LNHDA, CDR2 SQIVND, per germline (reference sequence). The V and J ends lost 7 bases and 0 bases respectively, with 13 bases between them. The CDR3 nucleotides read TGTGCCAGTACTCGGACAGTGTATAGCAATCAGCCCCAGCATTTT. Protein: CASTRTVYSNQPQHF.